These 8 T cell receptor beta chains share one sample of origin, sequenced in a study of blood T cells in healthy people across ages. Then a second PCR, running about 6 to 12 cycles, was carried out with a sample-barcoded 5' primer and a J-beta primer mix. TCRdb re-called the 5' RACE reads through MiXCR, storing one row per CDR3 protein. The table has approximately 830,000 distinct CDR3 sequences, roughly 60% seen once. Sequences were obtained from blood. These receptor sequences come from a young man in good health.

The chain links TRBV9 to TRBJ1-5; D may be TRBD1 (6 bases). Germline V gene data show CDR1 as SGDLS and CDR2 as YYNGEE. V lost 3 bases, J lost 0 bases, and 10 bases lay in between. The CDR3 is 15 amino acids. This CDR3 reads CASSATGYSNQPQHF. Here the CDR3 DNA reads TGTGCCAGCAGCGCCACAGGGTATAGCAATCAGCCCCAGCATTTT.

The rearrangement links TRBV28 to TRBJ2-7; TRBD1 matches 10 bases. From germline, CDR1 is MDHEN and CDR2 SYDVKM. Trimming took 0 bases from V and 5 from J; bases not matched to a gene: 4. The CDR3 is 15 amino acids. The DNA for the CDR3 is TGTGCCAGCAGTTTATGGGGGACAGGGGTCCACGAGCAGTACTTC. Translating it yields CASSLWGTGVHEQYF.

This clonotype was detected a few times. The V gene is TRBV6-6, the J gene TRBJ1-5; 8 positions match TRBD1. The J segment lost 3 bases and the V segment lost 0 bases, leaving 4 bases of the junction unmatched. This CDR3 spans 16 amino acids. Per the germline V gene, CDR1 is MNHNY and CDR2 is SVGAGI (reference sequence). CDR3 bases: TGTGCCAGCAGTTACTCGGCGGGACAGGTCAATCAGCCCCAGCATTTT. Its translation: CASSYSAGQVNQPQHF.

CDR3 sequence: CSARAGGAYNSPLHF. For the CDR3, the DNA is TGCAGTGCTAGGGCGGGCGGGGCCTATAATTCACCCCTCCACTTT. The J gene is TRBJ1-6, the V gene TRBV20-1; D uncertain. Germline V gives CDR1 DFQATT, CDR2 SNEGSKA (reference sequence). V was shortened by 3 bases and J by 2 bases, with 11 bases between the two germline ends. CDR3 length: 15 amino acids.

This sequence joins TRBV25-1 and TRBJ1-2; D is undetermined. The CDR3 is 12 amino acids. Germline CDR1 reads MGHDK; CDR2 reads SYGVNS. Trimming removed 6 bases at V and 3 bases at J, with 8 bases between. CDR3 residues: CASRGSYYGYTF. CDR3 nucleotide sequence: TGTGCCAGCAGGGGCAGCTACTATGGCTACACCTTC.

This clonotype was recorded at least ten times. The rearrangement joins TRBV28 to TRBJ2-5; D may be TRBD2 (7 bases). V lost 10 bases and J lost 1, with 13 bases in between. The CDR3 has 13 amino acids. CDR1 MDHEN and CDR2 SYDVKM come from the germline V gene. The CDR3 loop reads CATRGASQETQYF. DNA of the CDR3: TGTGCCACCCGGGGGGCCTCCCAAGAGACCCAGTACTTC.

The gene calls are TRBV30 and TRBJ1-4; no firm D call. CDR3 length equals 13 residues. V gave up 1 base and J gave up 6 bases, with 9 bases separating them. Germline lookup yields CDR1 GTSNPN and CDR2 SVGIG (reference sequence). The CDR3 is CAWSGGFDEKLFF. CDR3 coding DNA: TGTGCCTGGAGTGGGGGATTTGATGAAAAACTGTTTTTT.

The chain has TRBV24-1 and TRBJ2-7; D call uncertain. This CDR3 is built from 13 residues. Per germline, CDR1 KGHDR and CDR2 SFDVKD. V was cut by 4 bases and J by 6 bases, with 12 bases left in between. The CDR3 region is CATSDSLYTEQYF. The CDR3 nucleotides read TGTGCCACCAGTGACAGTCTCTATACCGAGCAGTACTTC.